These T cell receptor beta chains were read from a single sample in a study of STAT5B mutations in CD4+ large granular lymphocyte leukemia. The table came from immunoSEQ multiplex PCR; TCRdb's copy has only in-frame clones and leaves some out. The profile shows about 38,000 clones, approximately 85% of them singletons. Sample: CD4+ T cells from blood buffy coats. The receptor set was obtained from a human donor in good health. Both conserved end residues are part of each CDR3. The order of the fields is D gene, V gene, J gene, clone size, CDR3 DNA, CDR3 protein. D genes are given only for firm matches. Rows give clone size only sometimes, using once, few, many, or a class for an expanded clone.

d_gene: .
v_gene: TRBV7-3
j_gene: TRBJ1-1
abundance: .
CDR3nt: TGTGCCAGCAGCTTAGGGAGAGACCTCGAAGCTTTCTTT
CDR3aa: CASSLGRDLEAFF

d_gene: .
v_gene: TRBV7-3
j_gene: TRBJ2-7
abundance: once
CDR3nt: TGTGCCAGCAGCTTAGCCCAGGGTATCGCCTACGAGCAGTACTTC
CDR3aa: CASSLAQGIAYEQYF

d_gene: .
v_gene: TRBV6-5
j_gene: TRBJ2-5
abundance: once
CDR3nt: TGTGCCAGCAGTTATCAGGGGAAAAAGACCCAGTACTTC
CDR3aa: CASSYQGKKTQYF

d_gene: TRBD2
v_gene: TRBV7-6
j_gene: TRBJ2-1
abundance: .
CDR3nt: TGTGCCAGCAGTTTAGCGGGAGGGCCGGGTAATGAGCAGTTCTTC
CDR3aa: CASSLAGGPGNEQFF

d_gene: .
v_gene: TRBV2
j_gene: TRBJ1-2
abundance: .
CDR3nt: TGTGCCAGCAGTGAAGCGCTCGGGAACTCTGGCTACACCTTC
CDR3aa: CASSEALGNSGYTF

d_gene: TRBD1
v_gene: TRBV30
j_gene: TRBJ2-3
abundance: once
CDR3nt: TGTGCCAGCTCGGACAGGGGGCACGCAGATACGCAGTATTTT
CDR3aa: CASSDRGHADTQYF

d_gene: .
v_gene: TRBV30
j_gene: TRBJ2-3
abundance: .
CDR3nt: TGTGCCTGGAGTGTAGGACATGAGGCCACAGATACGCAGTATTTT
CDR3aa: CAWSVGHEATDTQYF

d_gene: TRBD1
v_gene: TRBV2
j_gene: TRBJ2-1
abundance: .
CDR3nt: TGTGCCAGCAGCACCGACAGGGGAGTCAATGAGCAGTTCTTC
CDR3aa: CASSTDRGVNEQFF

d_gene: TRBD2
v_gene: TRBV29-1
j_gene: TRBJ2-7
abundance: .
CDR3nt: TGCAGCGTTGGGCTAGCGGAAACCTACGAGCAGTACTTC
CDR3aa: CSVGLAETYEQYF

d_gene: TRBD1
v_gene: TRBV29-1
j_gene: TRBJ2-5
abundance: .
CDR3nt: TGCAGCGTTCCCGGACAGGGGGGAGAGACCCAGTACTTC
CDR3aa: CSVPGQGGETQYF

d_gene: .
v_gene: TRBV19
j_gene: TRBJ1-2
abundance: .
CDR3nt: TGTGCCAGTAGTAAAGGGACGGCGATTGACTATGGCTACACCTTC
CDR3aa: CASSKGTAIDYGYTF

d_gene: TRBD1
v_gene: TRBV6-4
j_gene: TRBJ2-7
abundance: few
CDR3nt: TGTGCCAGCACCCTTGACAGGGCTAGCTCCTACGAGCAGTACTTC
CDR3aa: CASTLDRASSYEQYF

d_gene: TRBD1
v_gene: TRBV6-5
j_gene: TRBJ1-5
abundance: .
CDR3nt: TGTGCCAGCAGTTTTGACAGGGCCCCCGATCAGCCCCAGCATTTT
CDR3aa: CASSFDRAPDQPQHF

d_gene: .
v_gene: TRBV2
j_gene: TRBJ2-5
abundance: .
CDR3nt: TGTGCCAGCAGTGAAGCAATAGGACAGACTCAAGAGACCCAGTACTTC
CDR3aa: CASSEAIGQTQETQYF

d_gene: .
v_gene: TRBV6-5
j_gene: TRBJ2-5
abundance: .
CDR3nt: TGTGCCAGCAGTTACTCGGAAGGGAGGGAGACCCAGTACTTC
CDR3aa: CASSYSEGRETQYF

d_gene: TRBD1
v_gene: TRBV27
j_gene: TRBJ2-7
abundance: .
CDR3nt: TGTGCCAGCAGTAAAGAACTACCAGGGGGCTCCTACGAGCAGTACTTC
CDR3aa: CASSKELPGGSYEQYF

d_gene: .
v_gene: TRBV7-3
j_gene: TRBJ2-2
abundance: .
CDR3nt: TGTGCCAGCAGCAGTCGGACCGGGGAGCTGTTTTTT
CDR3aa: CASSSRTGELFF

d_gene: .
v_gene: TRBV11-2
j_gene: TRBJ2-3
abundance: .
CDR3nt: TGTGCCAGCAGCTTAATGCTCAGAAACACAGATACGCAGTATTTT
CDR3aa: CASSLMLRNTDTQYF

d_gene: .
v_gene: TRBV11-2
j_gene: TRBJ2-1
abundance: .
CDR3nt: TGTGCCAGCAGCTCTAGCAGGGTTGAGCAGTTCTTC
CDR3aa: CASSSSRVEQFF

d_gene: .
v_gene: TRBV9
j_gene: TRBJ2-3
abundance: .
CDR3nt: TGTGCCAGCAGCGTAGAAGTTACGGGGGGCCCCACAGATACGCAGTATTTT
CDR3aa: CASSVEVTGGPTDTQYF

d_gene: .
v_gene: TRBV5-1
j_gene: TRBJ1-1
abundance: .
CDR3nt: TGCGCCAGCAGCTTTGGGGACGTTGTCGATGAAGCTTTCTTT
CDR3aa: CASSFGDVVDEAFF

d_gene: .
v_gene: TRBV25-1
j_gene: TRBJ2-7
abundance: .
CDR3nt: TGTGCCAGCAGGCCCCCCGGCGGGATTTTCTCCGAGCAGTACTTC
CDR3aa: CASRPPGGIFSEQYF

d_gene: TRBD1
v_gene: TRBV5-1
j_gene: TRBJ2-7
abundance: .
CDR3nt: TGCGCCAGCAGCTTGCAGGGACAGGGGCCTCTCGAGCAGTACTTC
CDR3aa: CASSLQGQGPLEQYF

d_gene: TRBD1
v_gene: TRBV6-5
j_gene: TRBJ2-7
abundance: .
CDR3nt: TGTGCCAGCAGTAGGACAGGGGACTACGAGCAGTACTTC
CDR3aa: CASSRTGDYEQYF

d_gene: .
v_gene: TRBV6-5
j_gene: TRBJ2-5
abundance: .
CDR3nt: TGTGCCAGCAGTTACTCGTCGGGGGCATTGCAGACCCAGTACTTC
CDR3aa: CASSYSSGALQTQYF

d_gene: .
v_gene: TRBV5-4
j_gene: TRBJ1-1
abundance: .
CDR3nt: TGTGCCAGCAGCACCTGGAGTGGGAGGGGTAGGACTGAAGCTTTCTTT
CDR3aa: CASSTWSGRGRTEAFF

d_gene: .
v_gene: TRBV5-1
j_gene: TRBJ2-6
abundance: .
CDR3nt: TGCGCCAGCAGCAAGTATGGGGAAGGCTCTGGGGCCAACGTCCTGACTTTC
CDR3aa: CASSKYGEGSGANVLTF

d_gene: TRBD1
v_gene: TRBV2
j_gene: TRBJ2-7
abundance: .
CDR3nt: TGTGCCAGCAGCAGGGGGACAGGGGACTACGAGCAGTACTTC
CDR3aa: CASSRGTGDYEQYF

d_gene: .
v_gene: TRBV27
j_gene: TRBJ2-7
abundance: .
CDR3nt: TGTGCCAGCAGTTTATTACCACGGGGTTACGAGCAGTACTTC
CDR3aa: CASSLLPRGYEQYF

d_gene: .
v_gene: TRBV15
j_gene: TRBJ1-4
abundance: .
CDR3nt: TGTGCCACCAGCAACTATGGAGTTAGGGAAAAACTGTTTTTT
CDR3aa: CATSNYGVREKLFF

d_gene: TRBD1
v_gene: TRBV11-2
j_gene: TRBJ1-5
abundance: .
CDR3nt: TGTGCCAGCAGCTCCGGGACAGGGGGTGGAAATCAGCCCCAGCATTTT
CDR3aa: CASSSGTGGGNQPQHF

d_gene: .
v_gene: TRBV11-2
j_gene: TRBJ2-7
abundance: few
CDR3nt: TGTGCCAGCAGCCCCACGGGGGAGCAGTACTTC
CDR3aa: CASSPTGEQYF

d_gene: .
v_gene: TRBV5-1
j_gene: TRBJ2-1
abundance: once
CDR3nt: TGCGCCAGCAGCCATACTCAGGGGTACAATGAGCAGTTCTTC
CDR3aa: CASSHTQGYNEQFF

d_gene: .
v_gene: TRBV29-1
j_gene: TRBJ2-7
abundance: .
CDR3nt: TGCAGCGTTGAAGATAAGAGGGGGAGCTCCTACGAGCAGTACTTC
CDR3aa: CSVEDKRGSSYEQYF

d_gene: .
v_gene: TRBV19
j_gene: TRBJ2-1
abundance: .
CDR3nt: TGTGCCAGTAGTATTAGCACAGGTGAACTCTACAATGAGCAGTTCTTC
CDR3aa: CASSISTGELYNEQFF

d_gene: TRBD1
v_gene: TRBV5-1
j_gene: TRBJ1-1
abundance: .
CDR3nt: TGCGCCAGCAGCTTGGCCAGGGGGCTGGACATGAACACTGAAGCTTTCTTT
CDR3aa: CASSLARGLDMNTEAFF

d_gene: TRBD2
v_gene: TRBV9
j_gene: TRBJ2-7
abundance: .
CDR3nt: TGTGCCAGCACCCCATCGGGACTACCCACCGAGCAGTACTTC
CDR3aa: CASTPSGLPTEQYF

d_gene: .
v_gene: TRBV7-9
j_gene: TRBJ1-1
abundance: .
CDR3nt: TGTGCCAGCAGCTTTGGAGGGGACACTGAAGCTTTCTTT
CDR3aa: CASSFGGDTEAFF

d_gene: .
v_gene: TRBV18
j_gene: TRBJ2-2
abundance: .
CDR3nt: TGTGCCAGCTCACCCCTGGCGAACGCGAACACCGGGGAGCTGTTTTTT
CDR3aa: CASSPLANANTGELFF

d_gene: .
v_gene: TRBV19
j_gene: TRBJ1-2
abundance: .
CDR3nt: TGTGCCAGTAGAAAAGAACAGGGATACGGCTATGGCTACACCTTC
CDR3aa: CASRKEQGYGYGYTF

d_gene: .
v_gene: TRBV19
j_gene: TRBJ2-3
abundance: few
CDR3nt: TGTGCCAGTAGTATTCGGACGGCGGGGAGGAACACAGATACGCAGTATTTT
CDR3aa: CASSIRTAGRNTDTQYF

d_gene: .
v_gene: TRBV18
j_gene: TRBJ2-2
abundance: .
CDR3nt: TGTGCCAGCTTGATCCAGAGAGGTAGCGCAAACACCGGGGAGCTGTTTTTT
CDR3aa: CASLIQRGSANTGELFF

d_gene: .
v_gene: TRBV25-1
j_gene: TRBJ1-2
abundance: once
CDR3nt: TGTGCCAGCAGTTTGGGGGTTAGCTATGGCTACACCTTC
CDR3aa: CASSLGVSYGYTF

d_gene: TRBD2
v_gene: TRBV14
j_gene: TRBJ2-1
abundance: .
CDR3nt: TGTGCCAGCAGCCAAGATCGTGGAGCGGGAGGATACAATGAGCAGTTCTTC
CDR3aa: CASSQDRGAGGYNEQFF

d_gene: .
v_gene: TRBV7-3
j_gene: TRBJ2-2
abundance: .
CDR3nt: TGTGCCAGCAGCCTAGGAAGTTCGAACACCGGGGAGCTGTTTTTT
CDR3aa: CASSLGSSNTGELFF

d_gene: .
v_gene: TRBV7-3
j_gene: TRBJ1-1
abundance: .
CDR3nt: TGTGCCAGCAGCGGGGGGGGGCTCGGAACTGAAGCTTTCTTT
CDR3aa: CASSGGGLGTEAFF

d_gene: .
v_gene: TRBV19
j_gene: TRBJ1-5
abundance: once
CDR3nt: TGTGCCAGTAGCGAGGGAGGGGCGAGCAATCAGCCCCAGCATTTT
CDR3aa: CASSEGGASNQPQHF

d_gene: .
v_gene: TRBV7-2
j_gene: TRBJ2-7
abundance: .
CDR3nt: TGTGCCAGCAGCGATAACGTGAGGGGCAGGCAGTACTTC
CDR3aa: CASSDNVRGRQYF

d_gene: .
v_gene: TRBV5-4
j_gene: TRBJ1-2
abundance: .
CDR3nt: TGTGCCAGCAGCTTGGTTGGCGGCCCGCGATATGGCTACACCTTC
CDR3aa: CASSLVGGPRYGYTF

d_gene: .
v_gene: TRBV6-5
j_gene: TRBJ2-5
abundance: .
CDR3nt: TGTGCCAGCAGTTACTCGCCCGGGTTGGAGACCCAGTACTTC
CDR3aa: CASSYSPGLETQYF